These 18 T cell receptor beta chains originate from one sample sequenced in a study of CD8+ T cells in alopecia areata. cDNA prepared by RNA extraction and subsequent reverse transcription served as the template for sequencing. Clones were sequenced by immunoSEQ multiplex PCR, and TCRdb holds only the in-frame ones, with some missing. The data contain more than 90,000 clones, around 60% of them singletons. Treatment meaning: oral pan-JAK inhibitor, 5-10 mg twice daily. This material consisted of CD8+ T cells sorted from blood, taken between weeks 55 and 65, from a patient treated with tofacitinib. These receptor sequences come from a human donor with alopecia areata.

The chain has TRBV19 and TRBJ2-7; D is uncertain. V was trimmed by 6 bases and J by 1 base, leaving 7 bases between them. This CDR3 comprises 12 residues. Germline V gives CDR1 LNHDA, CDR2 SQIVND (reference sequence). DNA for the CDR3: TGTGCCAGTAGGTCAGGTTCCTACGAGCAGTACTTC. It yields the protein CASRSGSYEQYF.

V usage is TRBV15 and J usage is TRBJ2-7; D possibly corresponds to TRBD1 (6 bases). This CDR3 region has 18 residues. The germline V gene has CDR1 LNHNV and CDR2 YYDKDF (reference sequence). The V end lost 0 bases, the J end lost 3 bases, and 21 bases lay between the germline ends. The DNA for the CDR3 is TGTGCCACCAGCAGAGATCAGGCCGCCAGGGGCCGACTCTACGAGCAGTACTTC. Translated, it gives CATSRDQAARGRLYEQYF.

In this sample, this clone turned up once. The rearrangement uses TRBV7-3 and TRBJ2-1; D tentatively reads TRBD1 or TRBD2 (5 bases each). Germline V lookup: CDR1 SGHTA, CDR2 FQGTGA. The CDR3 spans 11 residues. The V end lost 3 bases, the J end lost 9 bases, and 6 bases lay between the germline ends. Here the CDR3 reads CASSLGVEQFF. The CDR3 DNA reads as TGTGCCAGCAGCTTGGGGGTTGAGCAGTTCTTC.

In this sample, this clone turned up a few times. This sample includes further DNA sequences coding for the same CDR3. The rearrangement links TRBV4-1 to TRBJ2-5, with D perhaps TRBD1 (5 bases). Between the trimmed V and J ends, which lost 1 base and 5 bases, there was a span of 5 bases. The germline V gene encodes CDR1 MGHRA and CDR2 YSYEKL. This CDR3 region has 12 residues. The CDR3 DNA reads as TGCGCCAGCAGCCAAGGGGGCGAGACCCAGTACTTC. Protein: CASSQGGETQYF.

The chain joins TRBV30 to TRBJ2-1, with 10 bases lining up with TRBD1. From germline, CDR1 is GTSNPN and CDR2 SVGIG (reference sequence). This CDR3 contains 14 residues. The junction had 3 bases not matched to a gene; V was cut back by 2 bases and J by 5 bases. The CDR3 DNA reads TGTGCCTGGAGTTCCGGGACAGGGGACAATGAGCAGTTCTTC. Protein sequence: CAWSSGTGDNEQFF.

A few counts support this clone. V and J are TRBV5-1 and TRBJ2-5; D is perhaps TRBD1 (6 bases). Germline V gene lookup returns CDR1 SGHRS and CDR2 YFSETQ. The CDR3 runs to 14 residues. V was cut by 2 bases and J by 1 base, with 9 bases left in between. The CDR3 reads CASSFDRSQETQYF. In DNA, the CDR3 is TGCGCCAGCAGCTTTGACAGGTCCCAAGAGACCCAGTACTTC. The full variable domain, its missing parts supplied by reference TRBV5-1 and TRBJ2-5, is KAGVTQTPRYLIKTRGQQVTLSCSPISGHRSVSWYQQTPGQGLQFLFEYFSETQRNKGNFPGRFSGRQFSNSRSEMNVSTLELGDSALYLCASSFDRSQETQYFGPGTRLLVL.

This clone was seen a few times. The V gene is TRBV7-9, the J gene TRBJ1-1; 7 bases fit TRBD1. Germline assignment: CDR1 SEHNR and CDR2 FQNEAQ (reference sequence). This CDR3 contains 12 residues. V lost 6 bases and J lost 7; bases outside the gene matches: 5. Here the CDR3 DNA reads TGTGCCAGCAGTAAACAGGGGAATGAAGCTTTCTTT. It is translated as CASSKQGNEAFF.

The chain is built from TRBV7-9 and TRBJ2-7, with D tentatively TRBD1 (6 bases). The V gene's germline CDR1 is SEHNR and CDR2 FQNEAQ (reference sequence). Deletions cut 5 bases from V and 5 bases from J, with 13 bases between. The CDR3 runs to 13 residues. The CDR3 reads CASSPLGADEQYF. Here the CDR3 DNA reads TGTGCCAGCAGCCCTTTGGGGGCCGACGAGCAGTACTTC.

The chain joins TRBV5-6 to TRBJ2-7, with D possibly being TRBD1 or TRBD2 (5 bases each). This CDR3 spans 15 amino acids. Germline assignment: CDR1 SGHDT and CDR2 YYEEEE. V dropped 5 bases and J dropped 1 base, with 16 bases sitting between them. CDR3 bases: TGTGCCAGCAGAAGGGTCCGGGACCTGTCCTACGAGCAGTACTTC. It translates to CASRRVRDLSYEQYF.

This clone was counted a few times. The CDR3 nucleotides read TGTGCCATCAGTGATGGAGAGATACAAGATAATTCACCCCTCCACTTT. Translation gives CAISDGEIQDNSPLHF. This chain joins TRBV10-3 and TRBJ1-6; D not resolved. V was cut by 3 bases and J by 5 bases, with 14 bases left in between. The germline CDR1 and CDR2 sequences are ENHRY and SYGVKD. The CDR3 runs 16 residues.

The chain links TRBV27 to TRBJ2-7, with 8 bases fitting TRBD1. This CDR3 is 13 amino acids long. V shed 8 bases and J 3 bases; nucleotides not matched to a gene: 6. The V gene's germline CDR1 is MNHEY and CDR2 SMNVEV (reference sequence). CDR3 nucleotides: TGTGCCAGCCGCGGACAGGGCGGCTACGAGCAGTACTTC. It encodes CASRGQGGYEQYF.

J is TRBJ1-1 and V is TRBV14, with D uncertain. V lost 6 bases and J 7 bases, leaving 12 bases between the germline ends. The CDR3 is made up of 12 amino acids. Germline V CDR1 and CDR2: SGHDN, FVKESK. The CDR3 nucleotides are TGTGCCAGCAGAGACCACACGGATGAAGCTTTCTTT. Amino acids: CASRDHTDEAFF.

There are a few counts of this clone. The chain carries TRBV27 and TRBJ2-7; 10 bases are shared with TRBD1. The ends lost 5 bases at V and 6 bases at J; junction bases unmatched: 7. The CDR3 runs to 14 residues. The germline gives CDR1 MNHEY, CDR2 SMNVEV (reference sequence). The CDR3 reads CASSPGTGVFEQYF. For the CDR3, the DNA is TGTGCCAGCAGTCCAGGGACAGGGGTGTTCGAGCAGTACTTC.

The chain carries TRBV30 and TRBJ1-2, with D maybe TRBD1 (5 bases). Trimming took 3 bases from V and 9 from J, leaving 17 bases between them. This CDR3 region has 13 residues. CDR1 and CDR2 (germline): GTSNPN, SVGIG (reference sequence). CDR3 bases: TGTGCCTGGAGCGACGGAGGGCTGGGACGCTACACCTTC. As protein: CAWSDGGLGRYTF.

J is TRBJ2-1 and V is TRBV30, with 8 nucleotides matching TRBD1. Trimming at V came to 2 bases and at J to 13 bases, leaving 4 bases not matched to a gene. This CDR3 has 11 residues. Per the germline V gene, CDR1 is GTSNPN and CDR2 is SVGIG (reference sequence). CDR3 protein: CAWSPGQGQFF. The CDR3 nucleotides read TGTGCCTGGAGTCCAGGACAGGGTCAGTTCTTC.

The chain recombines TRBV6-1 with TRBJ2-1; 9 positions match TRBD1. The CDR3 loop spans 12 amino acids. J was trimmed by 8 bases and V by 7 bases; bases with no gene match: 3. The germline gives CDR1 MNHNS, CDR2 SASEGT. The CDR3 loop reads CASKGQGHEQFF. The DNA for the CDR3 is TGTGCCAGCAAGGGACAGGGTCATGAGCAGTTCTTC.

The CDR3 region is CASAGGDYGYTF. The DNA of the CDR3 is TGTGCCAGCGCAGGGGGCGACTATGGCTACACCTTC. The chain couples TRBV2 to TRBJ1-2, with TRBD1 matching over 8 bases. V gave up 8 bases and J gave up 3 bases; unmatched junction bases: 2. The CDR3 runs 12 residues. Germline V gene data show CDR1 as SNHLY and CDR2 as FYNNEI.

A few counts support this clone. The V gene is TRBV19, the J gene TRBJ1-2; a possible D gene is TRBD1 (5 bases). CDR3 length: 12 amino acids. Germline V gene sequence: CDR1 LNHDA, CDR2 SQIVND (reference sequence). V was trimmed by 10 bases and J by 6 bases, leaving 15 bases between them. CDR3 residues: CATTDKGHGYTF. The CDR3 bases are TGTGCCACAACTGATAAGGGACATGGCTACACCTTC.